These T cell receptor beta chains were read from a single sample in a study of cytomegalovirus exposure and HLA in healthy donors. The assay was immunoSEQ multiplex PCR, and TCRdb's table has in-frame clones only and misses some. Of under 250,000 clones in the sample, about 88% were seen once. Sequenced material: PBMCs. Receptor source: a young man in good health and CMV-seropositive. The CDR3 runs from the conserved cysteine through the conserved F or W.

v_call,j_call,cdr3_aa
TRBV5-1,TRBJ1-2,CASSTGAGRTYGYTF
TRBV5-1,TRBJ2-5,CASSLGAGLEETQYF
TRBV6-6,TRBJ1-2,CASRPTGGTNYGYTF
TRBV6-6,TRBJ1-2,CASSYQGAVGYTF
TRBV15,TRBJ2-1,CATGGLATTSYNEQFF
TRBV6-1,TRBJ2-7,CASSELGSGGQYF
TRBV9,TRBJ1-2,CASSPRPTRGYGYTF
TRBV27,TRBJ2-3,CASSLSPRLSGTSTTDTQYF
TRBV7-2,TRBJ2-7,CASSVGQGHEQYF
TRBV15,TRBJ1-1,CATSSRGYTEAFF
TRBV2,TRBJ1-3,CASSSSQGSGNTIYF
TRBV19,TRBJ1-2,CASSIDYRLGGYTF
TRBV30,TRBJ2-1,CAWSVRVAEQFF
TRBV5-1,TRBJ1-1,CASSRGGASEAFF
TRBV7-6,TRBJ2-3,CASSLEPRSTDTQYF
TRBV19,TRBJ1-1,CASTTGLTEAFF
TRBV5-1,TRBJ1-2,CASSSGDPNYGYTF
TRBV4-1,TRBJ1-1,CASRPLLNTEAFF
TRBV4-2,TRBJ1-2,CASSQDLTGEVYGYTF
TRBV11-3,TRBJ2-1,CASSFGRFSYNEQFF
TRBV5-4,TRBJ2-3,CASSLGAGGDTQYF
TRBV27,TRBJ2-2,CASTRLAGVGTGELFF
TRBV5-6,TRBJ2-7,CASSLVASGTYEQYF
TRBV9,TRBJ2-5,CASSVEGTQETQYF
TRBV6-5,TRBJ2-4,CASGSRETQYF
TRBV5-6,TRBJ2-7,CASSSGQTYEQYF
TRBV11-2,TRBJ2-7,CASSLGQGAYEQYF
TRBV7-8,TRBJ1-2,CASSTGTPTLSGYTF
TRBV6-4,TRBJ2-1,CASKTGTRLYNEQFF
TRBV16,TRBJ1-2,CASSQSANYGYTF
TRBV6-6,TRBJ2-7,CASSYLAPTSEQYF
TRBV18,TRBJ2-1,CASSRAGLAGGGYNEQFF
TRBV5-8,TRBJ2-2,CASSHRYFGNTGELFF
TRBV14,TRBJ1-1,CASSQGHRAEAFF
TRBV6-5,TRBJ1-4,CASSTPGQGREKLFF
TRBV6-5,TRBJ2-5,CASSTGTGVETQYF
TRBV4-1,TRBJ2-1,CASSPGTGPYNEQFF
TRBV2,TRBJ2-5,CASSLGLAGVETQYF
TRBV6-5,TRBJ1-5,CASSYGGGQPQHF
TRBV28,TRBJ2-3,CASRPEQLSTDTQYF
TRBV6-6,TRBJ1-2,CASSEGNYGYTF
TRBV11-2,TRBJ1-1,CASSLGRIPTEAFF
TRBV5-1,TRBJ2-7,CASSPIGGRFDEQYF
TRBV7-7,TRBJ2-5,CASSSNGGETQYF
TRBV19,TRBJ2-1,CASSISTGTYNEQFF
TRBV29-1,TRBJ2-2,CSVEGQPGELFF
TRBV7-6,TRBJ1-3,CASSQTTGGSGNTIYF
TRBV28,TRBJ2-1,CASSSRGQFF
TRBV29-1,TRBJ2-3,CSVEGLAGTDTQYF
TRBV7-2,TRBJ2-5,CASSLAPRGPGLAVQETQYF
TRBV5-1,TRBJ2-7,CASSQGSYEQYF
TRBV6-4,TRBJ1-1,CASRVEGSGNTEAFF
TRBV25-1,TRBJ2-5,CASSELKGYQETQYF
TRBV5-5,TRBJ1-2,CASSRGPGTEDYGYTF